What follows are 9 T cell receptor beta chains derived from one specimen sequenced in a study of T-cell memory formation after mild COVID-19. TCRdb independently ran MiXCR on the 5' RACE reads; one entry per CDR3 protein. The sample carries approximately 260,000 distinct CDR3 sequences, approximately 16% recorded once. Sequenced: PBMCs or a T cell subset sorted from them (not recorded which). Every receptor here comes from a man younger than 35 who had mild COVID-19 (a few samples of this study predate the infection). Cell type and time point are not known.

The CDR3 is CASSFLRYGEQFF. The CDR3 DNA sequence: TGTGCCAGCAGCTTCCTCCGATACGGGGAGCAGTTCTTC. V is TRBV11-2 and J is TRBJ2-1, with D unclear. V was clipped by 3 bases and J by 10 bases, with 13 bases between them. CDR1 is SGHAT and CDR2 is FQNNGV in the germline V gene. This CDR3 has 13 amino acids.

In this sample, this clonotype turned up a few times. The V gene is TRBV3-2, the J gene TRBJ2-7; the tabulated D call, TRBD2, remains unverified against the DNA. TRBV3-2 is an annotated pseudogene. CDR3 length: 14 residues. The CDR3 nucleotides are TGTGCCAGCACACCGCGGGGGACCTTCTACGAGCAGTACGTC. Protein: CASTPRGTFYEQYV.

J is TRBJ2-1 and V is TRBV7-6, with D perhaps matching TRBD2 (6 bases). Trimming took 5 bases from V and 7 from J, leaving 12 bases between them. Germline CDR1 is SGHVS and CDR2 is FNYEAQ. This CDR3 spans 13 amino acids. Written as DNA, the CDR3 is TGTGCCAGCAGCGCCGGGACTCAAAATGAGCAGTTCTTC. Amino acids: CASSAGTQNEQFF. Combining the CDR3 with reference TRBV7-6 and TRBJ2-1 gives the whole variable domain GAGVSQSPRYKVTKRGQDVALRCDPISGHVSLYWYRQALGQGPEFLTYFNYEAQQDKSGLPNDRFSAERPEGSISTLTIQRTEQRDSAMYRCASSAGTQNEQFFGPGTRLTVL.

This clonotype was counted a few times. This chain joins TRBV7-2 and TRBJ1-6; D remains ambiguous. The CDR3 consists of 12 residues. V shed 4 bases and J shed 10 bases, with 8 bases lying between them. Germline V gene lookup returns CDR1 SGHTA and CDR2 FQGNSA. CDR3 bases: TGTGCCAGCAGCTCAGACAAATCACCCCTCCACTTT. The encoded protein is CASSSDKSPLHF.

The chain uses TRBV7-2 and TRBJ2-2, with D hard to call. This CDR3 is 13 amino acids long. The germline V gene has CDR1 SGHTA and CDR2 FQGNSA. V was pared by 4 bases and J by 5 bases, with 8 bases between. The CDR3 bases are TGTGCCAGCAGCTCGGCATGGACCGGGGAGCTGTTTTTT. The encoded protein is CASSSAWTGELFF.

The chain carries TRBV29-1 and TRBJ1-4, with no clear D. Per germline, CDR1 SQVTM and CDR2 ANQGSEA. Trimming removed 8 bases at V and 7 bases at J, with 17 bases between. The CDR3 contains 13 residues. CDR3 protein: CSTLEGWGEKLFF. CDR3 bases: TGCAGCACCCTAGAGGGATGGGGTGAAAAACTGTTTTTT.

The genes are TRBV6-2 or TRBV6-3 and TRBJ1-2, with 9 bases that match TRBD1. Germline V gene lookup returns CDR1 MNHEY and CDR2 SVGEGT. The CDR3 runs 16 residues. J was trimmed by 4 bases and V by 7 bases; bases with no gene match: 13. The CDR3 sequence is CASKDRGMTNTYGYTF. The CDR3 DNA reads as TGTGCCAGCAAAGACAGGGGGATGACAAACACCTATGGCTACACCTTC.

This clonotype was detected a few times. This chain connects TRBV6-5 to TRBJ2-7; D uncertain. Trimming left V 6 bases short and J 0 bases short, with 12 bases between. This CDR3 region has 14 residues. Germline-derived CDR1 and CDR2 are MNHEY and SVGAGI. CDR3 in amino acids: CASSPHRTSYEQYV. CDR3 bases: TGTGCCAGCAGCCCCCATCGCACCTCCTACGAGCAGTACGTC.

J is TRBJ2-2 and V is TRBV12-3 or TRBV12-4, with D uncertain. There are 12 residues in the CDR3. The germline V and J ends were trimmed by 8 bases and 6 bases, with 10 bases remaining between them. The CDR3 is CASGNEAGELFF. The CDR3 region has the DNA TGTGCCAGCGGTAATGAGGCCGGGGAGCTGTTTTTT.